This TCR beta chain came from a study of Ad26.COV2.S vaccination and SARS-CoV-2 variants. Treatment meaning: about 20 received Ad26.COV2.S at low or high dose, single or two shots; several received placebo; per-sample allocation not given. Material that was analyzed had been drawn on day 63 after the first vaccine or placebo injection. Libraries were prepared by immunoSEQ multiplex PCR; TCRdb keeps only in-frame clonotypes and omits some of them. The table includes around 450,000 clones, roughly 88% detected once. Between the trimmed V and J ends, which lost 0 bases and 4 bases, there was a span of 10 bases. CDR3 length: 15 residues. In germline, CDR1 is MGHRA, CDR2 YSYEKL.

This TCR was sampled from a person between 18 and 65 years old who received the Ad26.COV2.S COVID-19 vaccine or a placebo. The rearrangement joins TRBV4-1 to TRBJ1-3; D gene ambiguous. The material was peripheral blood, obtained in a trial of Ad26.COV2.S vaccine versus placebo. The CDR3 here is CASSQDTEGGNTIYF. In DNA form, the CDR3 reads TGCGCCAGCAGCCAAGATACAGAAGGCGGAAACACCATATATTTT.